This TCR beta chain is from a study of cytomegalovirus exposure and HLA in healthy donors. This clone came up a few times. The antigen is undetermined. Study-wide points: Earlier analysis found most TCR beta V segments productive about 87% or about 30% of the time. The likely explanation for a cluster of highly shared sequence variants was sequencing artifact.

The PCR contained 60 Vbeta and 13 Jbeta primers. The data were produced by immunoSEQ multiplex PCR, yet TCRdb's version contains in-frame clones alone and is incomplete. The table includes 150,000 to 200,000 clones, around 79% detected once. The TCR sequence derives from a woman in her 50s in good health and CMV-seronegative. Sequenced input: PBMCs.

For the CDR3, the DNA is TGTGCCAGCAGCTCCCAAACTAGCGACTACAATGAGCAGTTCTTC. This gives the protein CASSSQTSDYNEQFF. The V call is TRBV13, the J call TRBJ2-1, with 7 bases aligning to TRBD2. CDR3 length: 15 amino acids. Germline V CDR1 and CDR2: PRHDT, FYEKMQ (reference sequence). The ends lost 4 bases at V and 3 bases at J; junction bases unmatched: 6. Complete variable domain (other parts from reference TRBV13 and TRBJ2-1): AAGVIQSPRHLIKEKRETATLKCYPIPRHDTVYWYQQGPGQDPQFLISFYEKMQSDKGSIPDRFSAQQFSDYHSELNMSSLELGDSALYFCASSSQTSDYNEQFFGPGTRLTVL.